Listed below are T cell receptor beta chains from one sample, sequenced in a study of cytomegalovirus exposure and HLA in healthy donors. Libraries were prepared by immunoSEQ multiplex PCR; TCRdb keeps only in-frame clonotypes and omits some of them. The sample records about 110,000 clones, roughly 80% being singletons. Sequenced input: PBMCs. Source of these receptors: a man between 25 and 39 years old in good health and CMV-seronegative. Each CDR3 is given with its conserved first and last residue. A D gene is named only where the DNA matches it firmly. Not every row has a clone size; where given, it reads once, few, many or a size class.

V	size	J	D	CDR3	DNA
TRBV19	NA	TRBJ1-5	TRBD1	CASSIWTGGNQPQHF	TGTGCCAGTAGTATTTGGACAGGGGGAAATCAGCCCCAGCATTTT
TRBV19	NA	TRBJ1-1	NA	CASSLTENTEAFF	TGTGCCAGTAGCCTGACAGAGAACACTGAAGCTTTCTTT
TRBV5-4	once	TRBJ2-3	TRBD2	CASSASGLATDTQYF	TGTGCCAGCAGCGCGAGCGGACTAGCGACAGATACGCAGTATTTT
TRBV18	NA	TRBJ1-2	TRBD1	CASSGTGGNYGYTF	TGTGCCAGCTCGGGGACAGGGGGAAACTATGGCTACACCTTC
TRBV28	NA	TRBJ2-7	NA	CATLPGVRYEQYF	TGTGCCACCCTCCCGGGAGTTCGATACGAGCAGTACTTC
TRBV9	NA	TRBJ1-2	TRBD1	CASSQLGTAGNYGYTF	TGTGCCAGCAGCCAGTTAGGGACAGCCGGAAACTATGGCTACACCTTC
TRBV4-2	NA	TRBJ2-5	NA	CASSPLSQAQETQYF	TGTGCCAGCAGCCCCCTCTCCCAGGCCCAAGAGACCCAGTACTTC
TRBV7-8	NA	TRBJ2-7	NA	CASSLVGHYEQYF	TGTGCCAGCAGCTTAGTAGGACACTACGAGCAGTACTTC
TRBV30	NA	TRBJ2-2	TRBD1	CAWQGALRGTGELFF	TGTGCCTGGCAGGGGGCGCTGAGGGGGACCGGGGAGCTGTTTTTT
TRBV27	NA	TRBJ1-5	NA	CASSFSSNQPQHF	TGTGCCAGCAGTTTCAGTAGCAATCAGCCCCAGCATTTT
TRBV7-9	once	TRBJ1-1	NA	CASSPVFMNTEAFF	TGTGCCAGCAGCCCGGTTTTCATGAACACTGAAGCTTTCTTT
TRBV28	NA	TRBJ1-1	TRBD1	CGSGTGNTEAFF	TGTGGAAGCGGGACAGGGAACACTGAAGCTTTCTTT
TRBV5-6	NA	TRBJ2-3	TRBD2	CASSYRGGTDTQYF	TGTGCCAGCAGCTACCGGGGGGGCACAGATACGCAGTATTTT
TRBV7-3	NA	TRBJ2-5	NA	CASSLSSSQETQYF	TGTGCCAGCAGCTTATCTTCTTCCCAAGAGACCCAGTACTTC
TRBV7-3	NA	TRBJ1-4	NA	CASWRPKDEKLFF	TGTGCCAGCTGGCGGCCGAAGGATGAAAAACTGTTTTTT
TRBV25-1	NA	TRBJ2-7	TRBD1	CASKGQGGHEQYF	TGTGCCAGTAAGGGACAGGGGGGTCACGAGCAGTACTTC
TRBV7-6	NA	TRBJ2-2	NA	CATGGQLSGGGELFF	TGTGCCACCGGGGGCCAGCTTTCAGGGGGCGGGGAGCTGTTTTTT
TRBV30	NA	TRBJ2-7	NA	CAWSALREQYF	TGTGCCTGGAGTGCCCTCCGGGAGCAGTACTTC
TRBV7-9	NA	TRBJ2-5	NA	CASSLSGGGLRETQYF	TGTGCCAGCAGCTTATCAGGCGGAGGTCTGAGAGAGACCCAGTACTTC
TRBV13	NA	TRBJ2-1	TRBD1	CASSLGQGIYNEQFF	TGTGCCAGCAGCCTGGGACAGGGGATTTACAATGAGCAGTTCTTC
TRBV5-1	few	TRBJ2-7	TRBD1	CASSPGQGSHEQYF	TGCGCCAGCAGCCCCGGACAGGGGTCCCACGAGCAGTACTTC
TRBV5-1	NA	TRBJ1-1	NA	CASSFGDLNTEAFF	TGCGCCAGCAGCTTCGGAGATTTGAACACTGAAGCTTTCTTT
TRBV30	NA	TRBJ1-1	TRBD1	CAWSVKGAGLDEAFF	TGTGCCTGGAGTGTAAAGGGGGCAGGGCTCGACGAAGCTTTCTTT
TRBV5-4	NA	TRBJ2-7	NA	CASRGLTYEQYF	TGTGCCAGCAGGGGACTTACCTACGAGCAGTACTTC
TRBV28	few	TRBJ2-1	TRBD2	CASSSQRGSSYNEQFF	TGTGCCAGCAGTTCACAGCGCGGGAGCTCCTACAATGAGCAGTTCTTC
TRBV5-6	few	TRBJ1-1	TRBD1	CASSFYRDRLNTEAFF	TGTGCCAGCAGCTTCTACCGGGACAGGTTGAACACTGAAGCTTTCTTT
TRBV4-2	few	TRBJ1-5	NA	CASSQEGVSNQPQHF	TGTGCCAGCAGCCAAGAAGGAGTTAGCAATCAGCCCCAGCATTTT
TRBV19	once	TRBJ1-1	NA	CASSTHYPGGFAFF	TGTGCCAGTAGTACCCACTATCCCGGTGGGTTCGCTTTCTTT
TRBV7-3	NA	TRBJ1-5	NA	CASSFTPTPVGRDFSNQPQHF	TGTGCCAGCAGCTTCACCCCCACCCCGGTAGGCAGGGACTTCAGCAATCAGCCCCAGCATTTT
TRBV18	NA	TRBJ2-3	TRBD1	CASSGTGGSDTQYF	TGTGCCAGCTCTGGGACAGGGGGCTCAGATACGCAGTATTTT
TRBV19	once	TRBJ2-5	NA	CASSIKGGATQYF	TGTGCCAGTAGTATAAAGGGCGGGGCGACCCAGTACTTC
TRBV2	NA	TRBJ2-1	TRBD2	CATLDWRGTSGADYNEQFF	TGTGCCACCCTCGATTGGAGGGGGACTAGCGGAGCGGACTACAATGAGCAGTTCTTC
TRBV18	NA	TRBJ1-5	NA	CASSEGVGGNQPQHF	TGTGCCAGCTCAGAAGGTGTAGGGGGCAATCAGCCCCAGCATTTT
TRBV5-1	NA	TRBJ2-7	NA	CASSLKGGEQYF	TGCGCCAGCAGCTTGAAAGGGGGCGAGCAGTACTTC
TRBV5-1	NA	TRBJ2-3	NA	CASSLAGENTQYF	TGCGCCAGCAGCTTGGCAGGGGAAAATACGCAGTATTTT
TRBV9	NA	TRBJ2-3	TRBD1	CASSMGQGGDTQYF	TGTGCCAGCAGCATGGGACAGGGTGGCGATACGCAGTATTTT
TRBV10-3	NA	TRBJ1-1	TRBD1	CAISVEGANTEAFF	TGTGCCATCAGTGTTGAGGGGGCGAACACTGAAGCTTTCTTT
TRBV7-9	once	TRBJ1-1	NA	CASSPRLNLNTEAFF	TGTGCCAGCAGCCCTAGACTCAATTTGAACACTGAAGCTTTCTTT
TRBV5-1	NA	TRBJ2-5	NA	CASSLGSQETQYF	TGCGCCAGCAGCTTGGGCAGTCAAGAGACCCAGTACTTC
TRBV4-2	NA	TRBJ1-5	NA	CASSQVDTQPQHF	TGTGCCAGCAGCCAAGTCGACACTCAGCCCCAGCATTTT
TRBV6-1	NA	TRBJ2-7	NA	CASSVEGLYEQYF	TGTGCCAGCAGTGTCGAGGGCCTGTACGAGCAGTACTTC
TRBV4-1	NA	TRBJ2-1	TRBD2	CASSPRTSGTILDGSYNEQFF	TGCGCCAGCAGCCCGAGGACTAGCGGGACCATACTCGATGGCTCTTACAATGAGCAGTTCTTC
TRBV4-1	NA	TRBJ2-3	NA	CASSQDRTEDTQYF	TGCGCCAGCAGCCAAGATCGGACAGAAGATACGCAGTATTTT
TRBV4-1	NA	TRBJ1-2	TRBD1	CASRPGTGASGYTF	TGCGCCAGCAGACCCGGGACAGGGGCCAGTGGCTACACCTTC
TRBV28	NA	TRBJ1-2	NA	CASSFKLNYGYTF	TGTGCCAGCAGTTTCAAACTAAACTATGGCTACACCTTC
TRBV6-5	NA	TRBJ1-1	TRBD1	CASRADRGSPEAFF	TGTGCCAGCAGAGCGGACAGGGGGTCCCCTGAAGCTTTCTTT
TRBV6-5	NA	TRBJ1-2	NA	CASSPGLVDYTF	TGTGCCAGCAGCCCGGGACTCGTAGACTACACCTTC
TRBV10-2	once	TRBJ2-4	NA	CASRDSENIQYF	TGCGCCAGCAGGGACAGCGAAAACATTCAGTACTTC
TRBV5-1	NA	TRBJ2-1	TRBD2	CASSLPSSGRISSYNEQFF	TGCGCCAGCAGCTTGCCCTCTAGCGGGAGGATCAGCTCCTACAATGAGCAGTTCTTC
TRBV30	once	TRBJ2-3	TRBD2	CAWSEKGRGVSTDTQYF	TGTGCCTGGAGTGAAAAAGGACGGGGGGTCAGCACAGATACGCAGTATTTT
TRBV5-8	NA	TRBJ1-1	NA	CASSLWGQGTEAFF	TGTGCCAGCAGCTTGTGGGGGCAGGGCACTGAAGCTTTCTTT
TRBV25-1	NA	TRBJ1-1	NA	CASSNRAGSTEAFF	TGTGCCAGCAGTAACAGGGCCGGCAGCACTGAAGCTTTCTTT
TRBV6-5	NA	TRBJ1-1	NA	CASRMQGPRTGEAFF	TGTGCCAGCCGTATGCAGGGGCCCAGGACGGGTGAAGCTTTCTTT
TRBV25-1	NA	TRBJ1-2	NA	CASSPQFNYGYTF	TGTGCCAGCAGTCCACAGTTTAACTATGGCTACACCTTC
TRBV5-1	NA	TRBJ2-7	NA	CASSVGTSAYEQYF	TGCGCCAGCAGCGTCGGGACTTCTGCCTACGAGCAGTACTTC
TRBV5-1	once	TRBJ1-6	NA	CASSVQGSYNSPLHF	TGCGCCAGCAGCGTACAGGGCTCCTATAATTCACCCCTCCACTTT
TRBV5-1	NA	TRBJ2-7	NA	CASSSRRDSGTHEQYF	TGCGCCAGCAGCTCCCGGCGGGACAGCGGTACCCACGAGCAGTACTTC
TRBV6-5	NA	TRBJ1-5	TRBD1	CASSPGTGDQPQHF	TGTGCCAGCAGCCCCGGGACAGGGGATCAGCCCCAGCATTTT
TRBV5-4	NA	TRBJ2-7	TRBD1	CASSQTGYEQYF	TGTGCCAGCAGCCAGACAGGGTACGAGCAGTACTTC
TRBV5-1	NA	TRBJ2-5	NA	CASSARETQYF	TGCGCCAGCAGCGCACGGGAGACCCAGTACTTC